One sample yielded the 20 T cell receptor beta chains listed below, sequenced in a study of follicular helper T cells after annual influenza vaccination. TCRdb's table, derived via immunoSEQ multiplex PCR, lists solely in-frame clones and lacks some. The repertoire includes a few hundred clones, roughly four fifths of them detected once, and 4.5% to 5% sits in the top ten. The time point was: 2015-2016 season, pre-vaccination. The material was CXCR5+ CD38+ circulating T follicular helper cells from blood, obtained on the day of influenza vaccination. Documented subset: circulating Tfh, non-naive CD4+CXCR5+PD-1+ (ICOS+CD38+ or ICOS-CD38-). The receptors originated from an adult who received the influenza vaccine.

The CDR3 here is CASSDYTEAFF. The CDR3 DNA follows: TGTGCCAGCAGTGATTACACTGAAGCTTTCTTT. The chain combines TRBV2 with TRBJ1-1; D uncertain. This CDR3 is 11 amino acids long. CDR1 SNHLY and CDR2 FYNNEI come from the germline V gene. The V and J ends lost 3 bases and 3 bases respectively, with 2 bases between them.

V gene TRBV10-3 combines with J gene TRBJ1-2, with a possible D match to TRBD1 (6 bases). Germline V gene lookup returns CDR1 ENHRY and CDR2 SYGVKD. Trimming removed 1 base at V and 8 bases at J, with 11 bases between. The CDR3 runs to 13 residues. CDR3 loop: CAISEYRETGYTF. CDR3 DNA sequence: TGTGCCATCAGTGAGTACAGGGAGACGGGCTACACCTTC.

This clone came up once. The chain joins TRBV5-1 to TRBJ2-2; unclear D gene. CDR3 size: 13 residues. The V gene lost 1 base and the J gene lost 6 bases, with 7 bases spanning the gap. Looked up from germline, CDR1 is SGHRS and CDR2 is YFSETQ. CDR3 protein: CASSLSPAGELFF. CDR3 in DNA: TGCGCCAGCAGCTTGTCGCCGGCCGGGGAGCTGTTTTTT.

V gene TRBV1 combines with J gene TRBJ2-4; the table's D gene call, TRBD2, was not cross checked with the DNA. TRBV1 is noted as a pseudogene. The CDR3 sequence is 14 residues long. The CDR3 region is CTSSLTSSPGVRNF. CDR3 bases: TGCACCAGCAGCCTTACCAGTAGCCCGGGGGTTCGGAACTTC.

This clone is a singleton in its sample. The chain uses TRBV19 and TRBJ1-4, with D possibly being TRBD1 (5 bases). The V end was cut by 4 bases, the J end by 5 bases, with 20 bases between. Germline V gives CDR1 LNHDA, CDR2 SQIVND (reference sequence). The CDR3 length is 17 residues. As DNA, the CDR3 is TGTGCCAGTAGTACCCGGGGAATGACAGACGGAAATGAAAAACTGTTTTTT. Its translation is CASSTRGMTDGNEKLFF.

The chain carries TRBV7-4 and TRBJ1-2; D gene unclear. With 4 bases removed from V and 4 bases from J, the gap between germline ends came to 22 bases. Germline assignment: CDR1 SGHVT and CDR2 SQSDAQ. CDR3 length equals 17 residues. The CDR3 here is CASSSHLPARKTYGYTF. The CDR3 coding sequence is TGTGCCAGCAGCTCCCATCTTCCAGCTCGAAAGACCTATGGCTACACCTTC.

The gene calls are TRBV18 and TRBJ1-3; 9 bases fit TRBD1. V dropped 6 bases and J dropped 1; count of bases not matched to a gene: 1. From germline, CDR1 is KGHSH and CDR2 LQKENI. The CDR3 extends over 14 amino acids. DNA of the CDR3: TGTGCCAGCTCCGGACAGGGGTCTGGAAACACCATATATTTT. It encodes CASSGQGSGNTIYF.

This rearrangement joins TRBV18 to TRBJ2-1; no clear D gene. V was trimmed by 1 base and J by 10 bases, leaving 8 bases between them. The CDR3 has 12 residues. Looked up from germline, CDR1 is KGHSH and CDR2 is LQKENI. The CDR3 region has the DNA TGTGCCAGCTCACCACTTGTGGGGGAGCAGTTCTTC. Residues: CASSPLVGEQFF.

The rearrangement joins TRBV11-2 to TRBJ2-2, with D unclear. The CDR3 contains 13 residues. V lost 4 bases to trimming and J lost 6 bases, with 9 bases between them. Germline loops: CDR1 SGHAT, CDR2 FQNNGV. The CDR3 is CASSSQEAGELFF. The DNA for the CDR3 is TGTGCCAGCAGCTCCCAAGAAGCCGGGGAGCTGTTTTTT.

The rearrangement links TRBV5-1 to TRBJ1-1; 8 bases fit TRBD1. This CDR3 spans 17 amino acids. Germline loops: CDR1 SGHRS, CDR2 YFSETQ. Unmatched junction bases numbered 10, after V lost 3 bases and J lost 0 bases. The CDR3 region is CASSWAPGQAMNTEAFF. The DNA for the CDR3 is TGCGCCAGCAGCTGGGCTCCGGGACAGGCTATGAACACTGAAGCTTTCTTT.

The chain uses TRBV9 and TRBJ1-3; D is perhaps TRBD1 (5 bases). This CDR3 contains 14 residues. The germline V gene has CDR1 SGDLS and CDR2 YYNGEE. The V gene lost 3 bases and the J gene lost 5 bases, with 12 bases spanning the gap. The CDR3 bases are TGTGCCAGCAGCGCCAGGGAATTCAGAAACACCATATATTTT. Protein product: CASSAREFRNTIYF.

This chain uses TRBV5-1 with TRBJ2-7; D may be TRBD2 (6 bases). CDR1 is SGHRS, CDR2 YFSETQ, per germline. The CDR3 totals 14 residues. V shed 2 bases and J shed 3 bases, with 12 bases lying between them. CDR3 residues: CASSFGGTLYEQYF. In DNA form, the CDR3 reads TGCGCCAGCAGCTTTGGTGGGACTCTCTACGAGCAGTACTTC.

The CDR3 sequence is CASSLDQRGYNEQFF. In DNA form, the CDR3 reads TGTGCCAGCAGCTTGGACCAGCGGGGTTACAATGAGCAGTTCTTC. This chain links TRBV5-4 with TRBJ2-1; 7 bases line up with TRBD2. Germline V gene lookup returns CDR1 SGHNT and CDR2 YYREEE (reference sequence). The junction had 4 bases not matched to a gene; V was cut back by 0 bases and J by 4 bases. This CDR3 has 15 amino acids.

This chain uses TRBV7-3 with TRBJ2-3, with D maybe TRBD2 (6 bases). The germline V gene has CDR1 SGHTA and CDR2 FQGTGA. The CDR3 runs to 15 residues. V was trimmed by 3 bases and J by 5 bases, leaving 15 bases between them. The CDR3 sequence: CASSFGAGSGDTQYF. In DNA form, the CDR3 reads TGTGCCAGCAGCTTCGGCGCGGGAAGTGGAGATACGCAGTATTTT.

The CDR3 nucleotides are TGTGCCAGCAGTGGTCAGCGCTACGAGCAGTACTTC. Protein product: CASSGQRYEQYF. V is TRBV2 and J is TRBJ2-7, with D uncertain. V was trimmed by 4 bases and J by 3 bases, leaving 7 bases between them. The germline CDR1 and CDR2 sequences are SNHLY and FYNNEI. The CDR3 is made up of 12 amino acids. Using reference TRBV2 and TRBJ2-7 for the parts outside the CDR3, the full variable domain is EPEVTQTPSHQVTQMGQEVILRCVPISNHLYFYWYRQILGQKVEFLVSFYNNEISEKSEIFDDQFSVERPDGSNFTLKIRSTKLEDSAMYFCASSGQRYEQYFGPGTRLTVT.

V is TRBV9 and J is TRBJ1-3; 8 bases are a match to TRBD1. With V trimmed by 0 bases and J by 4 bases, 6 bases remained unmatched. The germline V gene encodes CDR1 SGDLS and CDR2 YYNGEE. There are 16 residues in the CDR3. In DNA form, the CDR3 reads TGTGCCAGCAGCGTAGATCCAGGGGGCTCAGGAAACACCATATATTTT. Encoded protein: CASSVDPGGSGNTIYF.

The rearrangement uses TRBV5-1 and TRBJ1-1; possible D gene TRBD1, 5 bases. The CDR3 extends over 16 amino acids. The V gene lost 4 bases and the J gene lost 4 bases, with 20 bases spanning the gap. Germline-derived CDR1 and CDR2 are SGHRS and YFSETQ. The CDR3 protein is CASSTGPGGSSTEAFF. CDR3 in DNA: TGCGCCAGCAGCACTGGGCCCGGGGGGTCGAGCACTGAAGCTTTCTTT.

The sample holds a few counts of this clone. V usage is TRBV19 and J usage is TRBJ2-2, with TRBD2 matching over 8 bases. From germline, CDR1 is LNHDA and CDR2 SQIVND (reference sequence). This CDR3 has 16 residues. V shed 0 bases and J 5 bases; nucleotides not matched to a gene: 5. CDR3 DNA: TGTGCCAGTAGTATAGATCGAATAGCGGGGACCGGGGAGCTGTTTTTT. The encoded protein is CASSIDRIAGTGELFF.

The rearrangement links TRBV28 to TRBJ1-1, with no clear D. Per the germline V gene, CDR1 is MDHEN and CDR2 is SYDVKM. V lost 1 base and J lost 1, with 7 bases in between. This CDR3 contains 14 residues. The CDR3 nucleotides are TGTGCCAGCAGTTTATTAACGAAGAACACTGAAGCTTTCTTT. Encoded protein: CASSLLTKNTEAFF.

The J gene is TRBJ2-7, the V gene TRBV5-1; no definite D call. The CDR3 is 13 residues long. Trimming stripped 4 bases from V and 2 bases from J, with 10 bases between. The germline V gene encodes CDR1 SGHRS and CDR2 YFSETQ. The CDR3 nucleotides are TGCGCCAGCAGCCCGGACGGAACCTACGAGCAGTACTTC. Protein product: CASSPDGTYEQYF.